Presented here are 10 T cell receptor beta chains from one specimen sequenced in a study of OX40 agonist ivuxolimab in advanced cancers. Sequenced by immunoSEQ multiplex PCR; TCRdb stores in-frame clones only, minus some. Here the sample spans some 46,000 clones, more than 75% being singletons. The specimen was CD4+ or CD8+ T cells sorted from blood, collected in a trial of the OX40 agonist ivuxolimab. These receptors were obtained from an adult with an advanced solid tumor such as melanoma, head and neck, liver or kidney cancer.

DNA of the CDR3: TGTGCCATCAGTGAGTCGGATTGGGACAGGGAGGTGAACACTGAAGCTTTCTTT. Translating it yields CAISESDWDREVNTEAFF. The chain carries TRBV10-3 and TRBJ1-1; TRBD1 aligns across 9 bases. V gave up 0 bases and J gave up 0 bases; unmatched junction bases: 8. CDR1 and CDR2 from the germline V gene are ENHRY and SYGVKD. The CDR3 covers 18 residues.

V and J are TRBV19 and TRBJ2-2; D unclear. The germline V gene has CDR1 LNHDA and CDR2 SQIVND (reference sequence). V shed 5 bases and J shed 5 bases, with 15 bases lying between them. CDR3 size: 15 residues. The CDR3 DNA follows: TGTGCCAGTAGTTCCAGTGGCCTGGGGACCGGGGAGCTGTTTTTT. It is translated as CASSSSGLGTGELFF.

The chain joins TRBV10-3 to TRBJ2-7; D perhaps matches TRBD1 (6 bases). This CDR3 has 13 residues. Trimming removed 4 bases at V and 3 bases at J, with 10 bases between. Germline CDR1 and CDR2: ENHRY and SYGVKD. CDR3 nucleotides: TGTGCCATCAGTGGGTTAGGGGGCTACGAGCAGTACTTC. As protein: CAISGLGGYEQYF.

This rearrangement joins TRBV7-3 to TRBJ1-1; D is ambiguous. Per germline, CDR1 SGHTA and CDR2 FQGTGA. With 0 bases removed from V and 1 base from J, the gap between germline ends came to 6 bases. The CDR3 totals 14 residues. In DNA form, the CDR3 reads TGTGCCAGCAGCTTAACCTCAGGGAACACTGAAGCTTTCTTT. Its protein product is CASSLTSGNTEAFF.

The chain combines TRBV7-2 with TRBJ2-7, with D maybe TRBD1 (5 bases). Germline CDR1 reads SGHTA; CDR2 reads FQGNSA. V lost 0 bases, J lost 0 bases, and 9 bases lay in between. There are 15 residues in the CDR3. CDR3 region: CASSLARTTSYEQYF. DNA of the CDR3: TGTGCCAGCAGCTTAGCGAGGACAACCTCCTACGAGCAGTACTTC.

The CDR3 spells CASSASSGANVLTF. CDR3 nucleotides: TGTGCCAGCAGTGCCAGCTCTGGGGCCAACGTCCTGACTTTC. The rearrangement uses TRBV6-5 and TRBJ2-6, with D uncertain. The CDR3 consists of 14 residues. V lost 5 bases and J 0 bases, leaving 5 bases between the germline ends. Germline V CDR1 and CDR2: MNHEY, SVGAGI.

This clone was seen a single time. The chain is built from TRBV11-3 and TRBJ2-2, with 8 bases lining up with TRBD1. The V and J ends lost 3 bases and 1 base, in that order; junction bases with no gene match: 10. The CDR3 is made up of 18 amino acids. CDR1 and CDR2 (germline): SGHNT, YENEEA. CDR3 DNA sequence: TGTGCCAGCAGCTTCAGCTGGACAGGGAGGAAGAACACCGGGGAGCTGTTTTTT. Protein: CASSFSWTGRKNTGELFF.

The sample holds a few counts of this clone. The CDR3 DNA sequence: TGTGCCAGCAGCTTCGATATAGGGGCAACTAATGAAAAACTGTTTTTT. Translating it yields CASSFDIGATNEKLFF. This chain joins TRBV7-2 and TRBJ1-4, with TRBD1 as a possible D gene (5 bases). The V end lost 3 bases, the J end lost 0 bases, and 11 bases lay between the germline ends. Germline V gene sequence: CDR1 SGHTA, CDR2 FQGNSA. This CDR3 contains 16 residues.

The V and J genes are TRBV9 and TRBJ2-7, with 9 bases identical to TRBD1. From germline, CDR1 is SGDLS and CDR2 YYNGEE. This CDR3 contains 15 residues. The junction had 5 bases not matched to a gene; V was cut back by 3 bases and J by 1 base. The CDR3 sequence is CASSAGTGPSYEQYF. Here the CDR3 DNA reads TGTGCCAGCAGCGCCGGGACAGGGCCTTCCTACGAGCAGTACTTC. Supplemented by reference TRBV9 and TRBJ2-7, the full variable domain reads DSGVTQTPKHLITATGQRVTLRCSPRSGDLSVYWYQQSLDQGLQFLIQYYNGEERAKGNILERFSAQQFPDLHSELNLSSLELGDSALYFCASSAGTGPSYEQYFGPGTRLTVT.

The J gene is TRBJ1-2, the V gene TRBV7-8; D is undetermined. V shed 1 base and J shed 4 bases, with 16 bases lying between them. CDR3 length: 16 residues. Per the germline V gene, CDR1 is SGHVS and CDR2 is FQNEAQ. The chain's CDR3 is CASSLVGQTRGYGYTF. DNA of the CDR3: TGTGCCAGCAGCTTAGTGGGCCAGACCCGCGGCTATGGCTACACCTTC.